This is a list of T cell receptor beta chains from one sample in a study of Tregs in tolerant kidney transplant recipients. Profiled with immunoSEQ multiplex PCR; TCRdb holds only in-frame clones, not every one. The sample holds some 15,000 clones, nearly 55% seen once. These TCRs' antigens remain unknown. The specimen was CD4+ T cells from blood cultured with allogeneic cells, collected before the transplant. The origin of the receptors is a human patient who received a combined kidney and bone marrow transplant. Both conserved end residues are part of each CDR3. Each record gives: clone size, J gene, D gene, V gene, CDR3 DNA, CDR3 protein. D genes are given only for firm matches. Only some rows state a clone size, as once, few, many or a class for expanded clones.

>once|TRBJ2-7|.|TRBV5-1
TGCGCCAGCAGCCCCGGTCCGGGTGGGAGCTCCTACGAGCAGTACTTC
CASSPGPGGSSYEQYF
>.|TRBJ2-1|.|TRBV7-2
TGTGCCAGCAGCCCCTATGTCCCGACAGCTCTCTCCTACAATGAGCAGTTCTTC
CASSPYVPTALSYNEQFF
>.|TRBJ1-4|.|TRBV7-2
TGTGCCAGCAGCTTAATAGCTGATAGTGAAAAACTGTTTTTT
CASSLIADSEKLFF
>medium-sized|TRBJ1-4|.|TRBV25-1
TGTGCCAGCAGTGAATATGGCGGGGGAAAACTGTTTTTT
CASSEYGGGKLFF
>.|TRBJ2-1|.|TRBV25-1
TGTGCCAGCTCCCCGGGTATAACCCTCTACAATGAGCAGTTCTTC
CASSPGITLYNEQFF
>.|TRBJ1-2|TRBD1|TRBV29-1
TGCAGCGCCGGGACAGAGGGGGAACGTGGCTACACCTTC
CSAGTEGERGYTF
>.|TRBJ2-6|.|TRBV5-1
TGCGCCAGCAGCTGGCCGGGACAAAAGGCACCTGGGGCCAACGTCCTGACTTTC
CASSWPGQKAPGANVLTF
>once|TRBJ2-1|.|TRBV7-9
TGTGCCAGCAGCTTAGTTTGGTCCACTGACTCCTACAATGAGCAGTTCTTC
CASSLVWSTDSYNEQFF
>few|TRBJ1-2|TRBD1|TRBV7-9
TGTGCCAGCAGCTTACCCGGGACAGGGTTTTATGGCTACACCTTC
CASSLPGTGFYGYTF
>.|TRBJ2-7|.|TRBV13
TGCGCCAGCAGCCCCGGGACTCAGGGTTGGTACGAGCAGTACTTC
CASSPGTQGWYEQYF
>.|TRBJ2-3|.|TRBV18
TGTGCCAGCTCTCTGTCCCTTCCAGCAGATACGCAGTATTTT
CASSLSLPADTQYF
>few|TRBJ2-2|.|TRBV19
TGTGCCAGTAGTATAGGACCAGGGTACACCGGGGAGCTGTTTTTT
CASSIGPGYTGELFF
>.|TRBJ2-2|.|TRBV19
TGTGCCCTAGGAGCGAACACCGGGGAGCTGTTTTTT
CALGANTGELFF
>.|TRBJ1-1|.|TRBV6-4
TGTGCCAGCAGTGACTCGTCGTTGTCGAAGCCGAGAGAGAACACTGAAGCTTTCTTT
CASSDSSLSKPRENTEAFF
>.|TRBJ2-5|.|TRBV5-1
TGCGCCAGCGGTCATCGGGGAGAGACCCAGTACTTC
CASGHRGETQYF
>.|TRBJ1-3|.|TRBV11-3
TGTGCCAGCAGCTTTGTTGGTAACTCGCGGTCTGGAAACACCATATATTTT
CASSFVGNSRSGNTIYF
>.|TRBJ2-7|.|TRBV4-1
TGCGCCAGCAGCCAACGGATCGACTCCTGGGAGCAGTACTTC
CASSQRIDSWEQYF
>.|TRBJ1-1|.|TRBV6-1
TGTGCCAGCAGTGAGGCGGTGCGGCGGGCAGCTTTCTTT
CASSEAVRRAAFF
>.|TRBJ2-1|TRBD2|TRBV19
TGTGCCAGTAGTGACCCGGGACTAGCGGGAGTGGAGTTCTTC
CASSDPGLAGVEFF
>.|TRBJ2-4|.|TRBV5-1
TGCGCCAGCAGCGTAAGCAGGGGCCGTGAAAACATTCAGTACTTC
CASSVSRGRENIQYF
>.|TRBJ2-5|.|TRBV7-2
TGTGCCAGCAGCGTATCCGTAAAAGAGACCCAGTACTTC
CASSVSVKETQYF